Listed here are 30 T cell receptor beta chains from one sample, sequenced in a study of blood T cell repertoires in COVID-19 (dated by TCRdb to 2018 to 2020). The library relied on the immunoSEQ multiplex PCR assay. Not all clones reach the TCRdb copy of this immuneACCESS table, which keeps in-frame sequences only. Checked studies attribute under half of the gap to unresolved V genes and leave the rest unexplained. The sample profile shows over 250,000 clones; about 88% of them were found once. The ten largest clones represent approximately 3.7% of the sample. The sample consisted of peripheral blood. These receptors all stem from a man aged 55 to 70 who had recovered from COVID-19.

V is TRBV7-2 and J is TRBJ2-3, with D perhaps TRBD1 (5 bases). The V end was cut by 0 bases, the J end by 0 bases, with 10 bases between. The germline V gene has CDR1 SGHTA and CDR2 FQGNSA. The CDR3 totals 16 residues. The CDR3 region is CASSLAAGQSTDTQYF. The CDR3 DNA is TGTGCCAGCAGCTTAGCCGCCGGACAAAGCACAGATACGCAGTATTTT.

Only one count was recorded for this clone. The chain has TRBV9 and TRBJ2-7; 8 bases agree with TRBD2. Germline V gene lookup returns CDR1 SGDLS and CDR2 YYNGEE. V dropped 0 bases and J dropped 7; count of bases not matched to a gene: 3. The CDR3 loop spans 13 amino acids. CDR3 bases: TGTGCCAGCAGCGTAGTTCGGGGGGGTGAGCAGTACTTC. Its protein is CASSVVRGGEQYF.

This clone appeared a single time. This rearrangement joins TRBV5-1 to TRBJ2-5; 11 bases are shared with TRBD1. The CDR3 spans 18 residues. Germline lookup yields CDR1 SGHRS and CDR2 YFSETQ. V shed 2 bases, J shed 2 bases, and the junction held 11 bases outside the gene matches. CDR3 nucleotides: TGCGCCAGCAGCTTTGGACAGGGGGCGACGCTTAGGCAAGAGACCCAGTACTTC. It specifies CASSFGQGATLRQETQYF.

This chain joins TRBV24-1 and TRBJ2-7; D gene uncertain. The germline V and J ends were trimmed by 7 bases and 5 bases, with 11 bases remaining between them. The length of the CDR3 is 12 residues. The germline CDR1 and CDR2 sequences are KGHDR and SFDVKD. The CDR3 nucleotides are TGTGCCACCAGCCCAGGTCCCCACGAGCAGTACTTC. Its protein product is CATSPGPHEQYF.

The rearrangement joins TRBV7-9 to TRBJ1-6; TRBD1 agrees at 7 bases. CDR1 is SEHNR and CDR2 is FQNEAQ in the germline V gene (reference sequence). The length of the CDR3 is 15 residues. The junction had 7 bases not matched to a gene; V was cut back by 4 bases and J by 7 bases. The CDR3 loop reads CASSSLGQTNSPLHF. In DNA, the CDR3 is TGTGCCAGCAGCTCCCTGGGACAGACAAATTCACCCCTCCACTTT.

The chain carries TRBV30 and TRBJ1-5; D call uncertain. The germline V gene has CDR1 GTSNPN and CDR2 SVGIG (reference sequence). V was pared by 2 bases and J by 5 bases, with 10 bases between. The length of the CDR3 is 13 residues. CDR3 coding DNA: TGTGCCTGGAGTAGCGGGTTAGATCAGCCCCAGCATTTT. Translation gives CAWSSGLDQPQHF.

This chain uses TRBV21-1 with TRBJ2-6; the listed D gene, TRBD1, was not tested against the DNA. TRBV21-1 is marked as a pseudogene. This CDR3 spans 17 amino acids. The CDR3 sequence: CASGEQGKRSGANVLTF. The CDR3, as DNA: TGTGCCAGCGGAGAACAGGGGAAGAGGTCTGGGGCCAACGTCCTGACTTTC.

The chain couples TRBV27 to TRBJ2-3; 8 bases are shared with TRBD2. Germline V gives CDR1 MNHEY, CDR2 SMNVEV (reference sequence). The CDR3 is 15 residues long. With 3 bases clipped from V and 3 bases from J, the junction kept 5 bases outside the gene matches. The CDR3 loop reads CASSFLRGVTDTQYF. Here the CDR3 DNA reads TGTGCCAGCAGTTTTCTGCGGGGGGTTACAGATACGCAGTATTTT.

The rearrangement joins TRBV12-3 or TRBV12-4 to TRBJ2-5; D possibly corresponds to TRBD1 (6 bases). CDR3 size: 13 residues. Trimming shortened V by 6 bases and J by 2 bases, and 10 bases separated the two germline ends. The CDR3 sequence is CASSAQGQETQYF. CDR3 sequence (DNA): TGTGCCAGCAGCGCACAGGGACAAGAGACCCAGTACTTC.

The gene calls are TRBV11-2 and TRBJ2-3; tentatively, D is TRBD2 (5 bases). Germline V gene sequence: CDR1 SGHAT, CDR2 FQNNGV. The length of the CDR3 is 16 residues. V gave up 5 bases and J gave up 0 bases, with 15 bases separating them. The DNA for the CDR3 is TGTGCCAGCAGCCGCCTGACCCGGGGTAGCACAGATACGCAGTATTTT. Translated: CASSRLTRGSTDTQYF.

The V call is TRBV7-8, the J call TRBJ2-3; weak D call: TRBD2 (6 bases). Between the trimmed V and J ends, which lost 5 bases and 6 bases, there was a span of 18 bases. Germline-derived CDR1 and CDR2 are SGHVS and FQNEAQ. This CDR3 comprises 15 residues. CDR3 sequence: CASSSRETTRDTQYF. In DNA form, the CDR3 reads TGTGCCAGCAGCAGCCGGGAGACTACCCGGGATACGCAGTATTTT.

In this sample, this clone turned up a few times. The rearrangement links TRBV6-1 to TRBJ1-5, with D perhaps matching TRBD1 (5 bases). V was pared by 2 bases and J by 5 bases, with 13 bases between. Germline V gives CDR1 MNHNS, CDR2 SASEGT. CDR3 size: 15 residues. CDR3 protein: CASSEIPRVDQPQHF. The CDR3 coding sequence is TGTGCCAGCAGTGAAATCCCCAGGGTGGATCAGCCCCAGCATTTT.

This clone occurred once. The chain links TRBV9 to TRBJ2-7; maybe TRBD1 (5 bases). CDR3 length: 14 residues. Germline CDR1 SGDLS, CDR2 YYNGEE. Trimming pared 4 bases from V and 6 bases from J, leaving 17 bases between. CDR3 coding DNA: TGTGCCAGCAGCCCATCAGGGAAACGTGCCGAGCAGTACTTC. Translation gives CASSPSGKRAEQYF.

The chain uses TRBV25-1 and TRBJ2-2, with TRBD1 identical over 9 bases. This CDR3 region has 16 residues. Germline CDR1 reads MGHDK; CDR2 reads SYGVNS. The V and J ends lost 5 bases and 4 bases, in that order; junction bases with no gene match: 8. For the CDR3, the DNA is TGTGCCAGCAGTAAGTCCACAGGGGGCGGCACCGGGGAGCTGTTTTTT. It specifies CASSKSTGGGTGELFF. Full variable domain (outside the CDR3, taken from reference TRBV25-1 and TRBJ2-2): EADIYQTPRYLVIGTGKKITLECSQTMGHDKMYWYQQDPGMELHLIHYSYGVNSTEKGDLSSESTVSRIRTEHFPLTLESARPSHTSQYLCASSKSTGGGTGELFFGEGSRLTVL.

The V call is TRBV7-7, the J call TRBJ2-7, with TRBD2 matching 8 bases. The V gene's germline CDR1 is SSHAT and CDR2 FNYEAQ (reference sequence). V lost 5 bases and J lost 6; bases outside the gene matches: 6. The CDR3 has 13 amino acids. CDR3 region: CASSRSGAGEQYF. For the CDR3, the DNA is TGTGCCAGCAGCCGTAGCGGGGCGGGCGAGCAGTACTTC.

The rearrangement joins TRBV11-3 to TRBJ2-3, with D perhaps TRBD1 (6 bases). V was pared by 5 bases and J by 4 bases, with 16 bases between. Germline CDR1 SGHNT, CDR2 YENEEA. The CDR3 contains 15 residues. CDR3 DNA: TGTGCCAGCAGCGTCAACGGACAGCCATCAGATACGCAGTATTTT. It translates to CASSVNGQPSDTQYF.

This chain links TRBV6-1 with TRBJ1-4; D is unresolved. Trimming took 3 bases from V and 10 from J, leaving 12 bases between them. Germline loops: CDR1 MNHNS, CDR2 SASEGT. CDR3 length equals 13 residues. DNA of the CDR3: TGTGCCAGCAGTGATTCGGGGTCAGTAAAACTGTTTTTT. Translation: CASSDSGSVKLFF.

The chain is built from TRBV7-3 and TRBJ1-4; D is ambiguous. The CDR3 covers 14 residues. CDR1 and CDR2 from the germline V gene are SGHTA and FQGTGA. The ends were cut back, 5 bases at V and 3 bases at J, with 10 bases in the middle. The CDR3 spells CASSAGGPNEKLFF. In nucleotides, the CDR3 is TGTGCCAGCAGCGCCGGAGGACCTAATGAAAAACTGTTTTTT. The complete variable domain, with remaining parts taken from reference TRBV7-3 and TRBJ1-4, reads GAGVSQTPSNKVTEKGKYVELRCDPISGHTALYWYRQSLGQGPEFLIYFQGTGAADDSGLPNDRFFAVRPEGSVSTLKIQRTERGDSAVYLCASSAGGPNEKLFFGSGTQLSVL.

The V and J genes are TRBV6-4 and TRBJ1-6; 8 positions agree with TRBD1. Trimming at V came to 6 bases and at J to 10 bases, leaving 11 bases not matched to a gene. The germline gives CDR1 MRHNA, CDR2 SNTAGT. This CDR3 has 15 residues. The CDR3 region is CASSQEGRGRSPLHF. For the CDR3, the DNA is TGTGCCAGCAGCCAGGAGGGCAGGGGGCGATCACCCCTCCACTTT.

V is TRBV2 and J is TRBJ2-5; 8 bases match TRBD1. The CDR3 contains 17 residues. Looked up from germline, CDR1 is SNHLY and CDR2 is FYNNEI. Germline trimming cut 7 bases from V and 6 bases from J; bases unmatched to any gene: 19. CDR3 protein: CASNQTGALIAPQTQYF. The CDR3 DNA follows: TGTGCCAGCAATCAGACAGGGGCCCTAATAGCCCCCCAGACCCAGTACTTC.

The gene calls are TRBV12-3 or TRBV12-4 and TRBJ2-7, with a weak D call TRBD2 (5 bases). The CDR3 length is 12 residues. The V gene lost 10 bases and the J gene lost 3 bases, with 13 bases spanning the gap. CDR3 in amino acids: CATSLRGYEQYF. In DNA form, the CDR3 reads TGTGCCACCTCACTCCGGGGCTACGAGCAGTACTTC.

The rearrangement links TRBV28 to TRBJ2-7, with 9 bases lining up with TRBD1. With V trimmed by 1 base and J by 2 bases, 9 bases remained unmatched. Per the germline V gene, CDR1 is MDHEN and CDR2 is SYDVKM. The CDR3 has 17 residues. CDR3 sequence (DNA): TGTGCCAGCAGTTTATTATGGGACAGGGTTACCACCTACGAGCAGTACTTC. It translates to CASSLLWDRVTTYEQYF.

The chain is built from TRBV27 and TRBJ2-7, with 8 nucleotides matching TRBD2. V shed 5 bases and J 7 bases; nucleotides not matched to a gene: 22. The germline gives CDR1 MNHEY, CDR2 SMNVEV (reference sequence). CDR3 length equals 18 residues. For the CDR3, the DNA is TGTGCCAGCAGTCTACTAAGGGCGCCGGGGACCCCGGGGGGGGAGCAGTACTTC. Its protein product is CASSLLRAPGTPGGEQYF.

The rearrangement joins TRBV19 to TRBJ2-2, with 9 positions matching TRBD2. V lost 2 bases and J lost 5; bases outside the gene matches: 3. The CDR3 is 15 residues long. Germline assignment: CDR1 LNHDA and CDR2 SQIVND (reference sequence). The CDR3 nucleotides are TGTGCCAGTAGTATACTAGCGGGGACGACCGGGGAGCTGTTTTTT. Amino acid sequence: CASSILAGTTGELFF.

The chain uses TRBV7-9 and TRBJ2-1, with D tentatively TRBD2 (5 bases). V shed 5 bases and J shed 10 bases, with 9 bases lying between them. The CDR3 contains 11 residues. Germline V gives CDR1 SEHNR, CDR2 FQNEAQ (reference sequence). The CDR3 DNA sequence: TGTGCCAGCAGCACCATAGCGGAGCAGTTCTTC. This gives the protein CASSTIAEQFF. The entire variable domain, with the rest obtained from reference TRBV7-9 and TRBJ2-1, is as follows: DTGVSQNPRHKITKRGQNVTFRCDPISEHNRLYWYRQTLGQGPEFLTYFQNEAQLEKSRLLSDRFSAERPKGSFSTLEIQRTEQGDSAMYLCASSTIAEQFFGPGTRLTVL.

This chain links TRBV7-3 with TRBJ2-1, with 13 bases aligning to TRBD2. Germline CDR1 is SGHTA and CDR2 is FQGTGA. The CDR3 runs to 13 residues. V trimming: 5 bases; J trimming: 10 bases; junction bases outside the gene matches: 2. CDR3 in DNA: TGTGCCAGCAGCCTGGGACTAGCGGGGGAGCAGTTCTTC. Translation gives CASSLGLAGEQFF.

V gene TRBV29-1 combines with J gene TRBJ2-7, with TRBD1 matching over 7 bases. The length of the CDR3 is 15 residues. Germline-derived CDR1 and CDR2 are SQVTM and ANQGSEA. With V trimmed by 6 bases and J by 4 bases, 15 bases remained unmatched. The CDR3 loop reads CSVVKDRKGLYEQYF. Here the CDR3 DNA reads TGCAGCGTCGTGAAGGACAGGAAAGGGCTATACGAGCAGTACTTC.

This clone was seen a few times. The V and J genes are TRBV6-5 and TRBJ1-5; D unclear. CDR3 size: 15 residues. From germline, CDR1 is MNHEY and CDR2 SVGAGI. The V end was cut by 0 bases, the J end by 1 base, with 7 bases between. The CDR3 nucleotides read TGTGCCAGCAGTTACTCGAGACAAAGCAATCAGCCCCAGCATTTT. Translated, it gives CASSYSRQSNQPQHF.

The DNA for the CDR3 is TGCGCCAGCAGCTTGGGAACAGGGGTAGCCGGGGAGCTGTTTTTT. This sequence encodes CASSLGTGVAGELFF. The chain uses TRBV5-1 and TRBJ2-2, with 7 positions matching TRBD1. Per the germline V gene, CDR1 is SGHRS and CDR2 is YFSETQ. With 0 bases clipped from V and 6 bases from J, the junction kept 5 bases outside the gene matches. The CDR3 is made up of 15 amino acids.

The chain has TRBV6-5 and TRBJ1-1; 7 bases match TRBD1. Germline CDR1 MNHEY, CDR2 SVGAGI. The CDR3 is 14 amino acids. J lost 2 bases, V lost 7 bases, and 7 bases had no gene match. The CDR3 here is CASNPTGANTEAFF. The CDR3 region has the DNA TGTGCCAGCAATCCCACAGGGGCAAACACTGAAGCTTTCTTT.